The 22 T cell receptor beta chains presented below share a single source sample, sequenced in a study of Graves' ophthalmopathy and Graves' hyperthyroidism. Amplified material comprised TCR beta CDR3 regions derived from RNA transcripts. The authors performed first-round RT-PCR with HTBI primers and then a second-round multiplex PCR. TCRdb passed the multiplex PCR reads through MiXCR, listing each CDR3 protein once. Here the sample spans about 1.1 million distinct CDR3 sequences, less than 45% being singletons. Sequences were obtained from peripheral blood or thyroid tissue (not recorded which). All receptors come from an adult man with Graves' hyperthyroidism.

This clonotype has a count of ten or more. The rearrangement uses TRBV19 and TRBJ1-5, with D hard to call. The CDR3 sequence is 14 residues long. V was shortened by 7 bases and J by 0 bases, with 10 bases between the two germline ends. The germline CDR1 and CDR2 sequences are LNHDA and SQIVND (reference sequence). The DNA of the CDR3 is TGTGCCAGTACTGTCGCTTATAGCAATCAGCCCCAGCATTTT. It is translated as CASTVAYSNQPQHF.

In its sample, this clonotype was seen many times. This chain connects TRBV7-6 to TRBJ1-3; possibly TRBD1 for D (5 bases). The CDR3 is 14 amino acids. The V and J ends lost 3 bases and 2 bases respectively, with 8 bases between them. CDR1 is SGHVS, CDR2 FNYEAQ, per germline. As DNA, the CDR3 is TGTGCCAGCAGCTTCGGGGGACCTGGAAACACCATATATTTT. It yields the protein CASSFGGPGNTIYF.

This clonotype has only a few counts. This may stem from a read error, because a much larger clone lies one nucleotide away. The chain recombines TRBV19 with TRBJ1-3; D not certain. Trimming stripped 4 bases from V and 0 bases from J, with 13 bases between. CDR3 length: 16 amino acids. Per germline, CDR1 LNHDA and CDR2 SQIVND (reference sequence). CDR3 in DNA: TGTGCCAGTAGTACGCACGGACCGAGCTCTGGAAACACCATATATTTT. Translating it yields CASSTHGPSSGNTIYF. Full variable domain (outside the CDR3, taken from reference TRBV19 and TRBJ1-3): DGGITQSPKYLFRKEGQNVTLSCEQNLNHDAMYWYRQDPGQGLRLIYYSQIVNDFQKGDIAEGYSVSREKKESFPLTVTSAQKNPTAFYLCASSTHGPSSGNTIYFGEGSWLTVV.

The chain combines TRBV20-1 with TRBJ1-6; D is perhaps TRBD1 (5 bases). V was shortened by 1 base and J by 7 bases, with 17 bases between the two germline ends. The CDR3 loop spans 16 amino acids. Germline-derived CDR1 and CDR2 are DFQATT and SNEGSKA (reference sequence). The chain's CDR3 is CSARVQSGAPNSPLHF. In DNA form, the CDR3 reads TGCAGTGCTAGAGTCCAAAGTGGGGCCCCGAATTCACCCCTCCACTTT.

The chain links TRBV7-8 to TRBJ1-5; D gene unclear. Germline values: CDR1 SGHVS, CDR2 FQNEAQ. The CDR3 sequence is 16 residues long. V dropped 1 base and J dropped 0 bases, with 10 bases sitting between them. DNA for the CDR3: TGTGCCAGCAGCTTAGAATTCGGGCATAGCAATCAGCCCCAGCATTTT. Translated, it gives CASSLEFGHSNQPQHF. The whole variable domain, remainder taken from reference TRBV7-8 and TRBJ1-5, is GAGVSQSPRYKVAKRGQDVALRCDPISGHVSLFWYQQALGQGPEFLTYFQNEAQLDKSGLPSDRFFAERPEGSVSTLKIQRTQQEDSAVYLCASSLEFGHSNQPQHFGDGTRLSIL.

The genes are TRBV27 and TRBJ2-5; perhaps TRBD2 as D (6 bases). The V gene's germline CDR1 is MNHEY and CDR2 SMNVEV (reference sequence). Trimming stripped 9 bases from V and 4 bases from J, with 9 bases between. The CDR3 contains 11 residues. In DNA, the CDR3 is TGTGCCAGTGGGGGACTAGAGACCCAGTACTTC. This codes for CASGGLETQYF.

This clonotype was recorded at least ten times. This chain connects TRBV20-1 to TRBJ2-7; tentative D call: TRBD2 (5 bases). The CDR3 loop spans 13 amino acids. Looked up from germline, CDR1 is DFQATT and CDR2 is SNEGSKA (reference sequence). V lost 8 bases and J 2 bases, leaving 16 bases between the germline ends. In DNA form, the CDR3 reads TGCAGTCCCGAGGGTAGGAGCGCCTACGAGCAGTACTTC. Amino acid sequence: CSPEGRSAYEQYF.

This clonotype was detected only a few times. The rearrangement links TRBV30 to TRBJ2-7; D not resolved. The CDR3 extends over 14 amino acids. Germline V gives CDR1 GTSNPN, CDR2 SVGIG (reference sequence). Trimming removed 0 bases from V and 4 bases from J, with 13 bases in between. CDR3 bases: TGTGCCTGGAGTGTAGGGCGTAGACGGTACGAGCAGTACTTC. Protein product: CAWSVGRRRYEQYF. Complete variable domain (other parts from reference TRBV30 and TRBJ2-7): SQTIHQWPATLVQPVGSPLSLECTVEGTSNPNLYWYRQAAGRGLQLLFYSVGIGQISSEVPQNLSASRPQDRQFILSSKKLLLSDSGFYLCAWSVGRRRYEQYFGPGTRLTVT.

The chain employs TRBV5-4 and TRBJ2-7; perhaps TRBD1 as D (5 bases). The germline CDR1 and CDR2 sequences are SGHNT and YYREEE (reference sequence). The CDR3 length is 16 residues. The V gene lost 0 bases and the J gene lost 2 bases, with 15 bases spanning the gap. This CDR3 reads CASSLDGARAPYEQYF. For the CDR3, the DNA is TGTGCCAGCAGCTTGGATGGGGCCAGGGCCCCCTACGAGCAGTACTTC. The variable domain in full, completed from reference TRBV5-4 and TRBJ2-7, reads ETGVTQSPTHLIKTRGQQVTLRCSSQSGHNTVSWYQQALGQGPQFIFQYYREEENGRGNFPPRFSGLQFPNYSSELNVNALELDDSALYLCASSLDGARAPYEQYFGPGTRLTVT.

This chain joins TRBV12-3 or TRBV12-4 and TRBJ2-7; possible D gene TRBD2, 5 bases. The ends were cut back, 4 bases at V and 4 bases at J, with 11 bases in the middle. CDR3 length: 13 amino acids. CDR3 residues: CASSYLEGYEQYF. The CDR3 nucleotides are TGTGCCAGCAGTTATCTTGAGGGTTACGAGCAGTACTTC.

This clonotype was seen ten or more times. The genes are TRBV19 and TRBJ2-7, with D unclear. Germline CDR1 and CDR2: LNHDA and SQIVND (reference sequence). This CDR3 spans 14 amino acids. The V and J ends lost 7 bases and 2 bases respectively, with 15 bases between them. The CDR3 is CASTPSGPTYEQYF. CDR3 in DNA: TGTGCCAGTACCCCCTCGGGTCCAACCTACGAGCAGTACTTC.

The CDR3 here is CASSAVRDGAYEQYF. The CDR3 region has the DNA TGCGCCAGCAGTGCCGTACGAGACGGGGCCTACGAGCAGTACTTC. This rearrangement joins TRBV10-2 to TRBJ2-7, with D maybe TRBD2 (5 bases). The CDR3 contains 15 residues. Trimming shortened V by 4 bases and J by 2 bases, and 15 bases separated the two germline ends. CDR1 is WSHSY, CDR2 SAAADI, per germline.

This clonotype was detected ten times or more. The gene calls are TRBV4-3 and TRBJ1-2; a weak D match, TRBD1 (5 bases). The CDR3 totals 14 residues. The V gene lost 1 base and the J gene lost 4 bases, with 10 bases spanning the gap. Germline-derived CDR1 and CDR2 are LGHNA and YSLEER. CDR3 amino acids: CASSQVGDSYGYTF. The CDR3 DNA reads as TGCGCCAGCAGCCAAGTCGGCGACAGCTATGGCTACACCTTC.

This clonotype occurred many times. As DNA, the CDR3 is TGTGCCAGCAGCACCGAACGGCCCGGGCAGGGTGCCTCTGGAAACACCATATATTTT. This sequence encodes CASSTERPGQGASGNTIYF. The chain recombines TRBV7-6 with TRBJ1-3; D is possibly TRBD1 (5 bases). The CDR3 runs to 19 residues. Trimming took 5 bases from V and 0 from J, leaving 23 bases between them. CDR1 SGHVS and CDR2 FNYEAQ come from the germline V gene.

This chain joins TRBV5-6 and TRBJ2-5; TRBD1 matches 8 bases. J lost 5 bases, V lost 5 bases, and 8 bases had no gene match. Germline V gives CDR1 SGHDT, CDR2 YYEEEE. The CDR3 consists of 14 residues. Here the CDR3 DNA reads TGTGCCAGCAGTCGACAGGGACAGGCGGAGACCCAGTACTTC. It is translated as CASSRQGQAETQYF.

Here the CDR3 reads CASSQGQGFGDEQYF. For the CDR3, the DNA is TGTGCCAGCAGCCAAGGACAGGGTTTTGGGGACGAGCAGTACTTC. The V and J genes are TRBV7-2 and TRBJ2-7, with TRBD1 matching over 8 bases. Germline CDR1 SGHTA, CDR2 FQGNSA. Trimming cost V 5 bases and J 5 bases; bases outside gene matches: 11. CDR3 length: 15 amino acids.

This clonotype was picked up many times. One junction end disagrees with the germline gene, perhaps due to a read error. The rearrangement joins TRBV5-1 to TRBJ2-7; tentative D call: TRBD2 (5 bases). The CDR3 contains 14 residues. From germline, CDR1 is SGHRS and CDR2 YFSETQ. CDR3 in DNA: TGTGCCAGCAGCTTAGAGGGCAGCTCCTACGAGCAGTACTTC. Translated, it gives CASSLEGSSYEQYF. Filled out from reference TRBV5-1 and TRBJ2-7, the complete variable domain reads KAGVTQTPRYLIKTRGQQVTLSCSPISGHRSVSWYQQTPGQGLQFLFEYFSETQRNKGNFPGRFSGRQFSNSRSEMNVSTLELGDSALYLCASSLEGSSYEQYFGPGTRLTVT.

The table lists this clonotype with a few counts. V and J are TRBV24-1 and TRBJ2-5, with no clear D. The CDR3 spans 9 residues. The V gene lost 7 bases and the J gene lost 5 bases, with 1 base spanning the gap. From germline, CDR1 is KGHDR and CDR2 SFDVKD. As DNA, the CDR3 is TGTGCCACCAGCGAGACCCAGTACTTC. It specifies CATSETQYF.

This clonotype was recorded at least ten times. CDR3 DNA sequence: TGTGCCACCAAAACAGCACCCTACGAGCAGTACTTC. Its translation is CATKTAPYEQYF. The V call is TRBV10-3, the J call TRBJ2-7, with D unresolved. Trimming removed 10 bases at V and 2 bases at J, with 12 bases between. Germline-derived CDR1 and CDR2 are ENHRY and SYGVKD. The CDR3 runs 12 residues.

This clonotype has a count of ten or more. The V call is TRBV7-2, the J call TRBJ2-5, with 8 bases aligning to TRBD2. Per the germline V gene, CDR1 is SGHTA and CDR2 is FQGNSA. CDR3 length equals 14 residues. Trimming cost V 7 bases and J 4 bases; bases outside gene matches: 8. CDR3: CASILSAGAETQYF. CDR3 sequence (DNA): TGTGCCAGCATACTATCAGCGGGGGCAGAGACCCAGTACTTC.

This clonotype has at least ten counts. V usage is TRBV19 and J usage is TRBJ2-7; D uncertain. From germline, CDR1 is LNHDA and CDR2 SQIVND (reference sequence). The CDR3 has 15 residues. With 7 bases removed from V and 1 base from J, the gap between germline ends came to 17 bases. The CDR3 nucleotides are TGTGCCAGTACCCCAGATTCCCATCCTTCCTACGAGCAGTACTTC. Amino acids: CASTPDSHPSYEQYF.

This clonotype has a count of ten or more. The V gene is TRBV7-2, the J gene TRBJ2-5; 12 bases match TRBD2. V was pared by 1 base and J by 7 bases, with 7 bases of the junction left unmatched. This CDR3 has 16 residues. Germline lookup yields CDR1 SGHTA and CDR2 FQGNSA. For the CDR3, the DNA is TGTGCCAGCAGCTTAGTGGCTAGCGGGGGGGCTGGGACCCAGTACTTC. Residues: CASSLVASGGAGTQYF.